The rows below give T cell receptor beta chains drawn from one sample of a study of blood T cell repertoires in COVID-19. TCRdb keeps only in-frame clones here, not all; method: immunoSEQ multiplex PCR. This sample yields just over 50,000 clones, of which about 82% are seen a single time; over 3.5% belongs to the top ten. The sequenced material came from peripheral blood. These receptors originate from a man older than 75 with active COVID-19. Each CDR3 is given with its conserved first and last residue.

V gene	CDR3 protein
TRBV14	CASSQDIGQGARNEQFF
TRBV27	CASSLGTGNQPQHF
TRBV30	CAWSPGLAGNEQFF
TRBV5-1	CASSLEGGGQPQHF
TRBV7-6	CASSLVGGIRGQETQYF
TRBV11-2	CASSFSSGRPHNPSEQYF
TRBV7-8	CASSPRWNEQFF
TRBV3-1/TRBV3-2	CASSPSRDRGSNTEAFF
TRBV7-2	CASSSSRSGTDTQYF
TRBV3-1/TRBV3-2	CASSLGLAGAGDTQYF
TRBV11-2	CASSLPGIYEQYF
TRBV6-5	CASSYYGEPTYNEQFF
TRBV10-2	CASSESMPPSGVYNEQFF
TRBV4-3	CASSQDPASGGTQYF
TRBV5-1	CASSAESYNEQFF
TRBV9	CASSTWRETTGELFF
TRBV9	CASTRQGGSVNTGELFF
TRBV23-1	CASSQSYGGQETQYF
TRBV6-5	CASRSGTTSGNTIYF
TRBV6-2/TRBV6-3	CASSYGSGPTYEQYF
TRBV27	CASSPIGGAYGYTF
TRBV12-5	CASGRENTGELFF
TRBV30	CAWSGRAGIVADTQYF
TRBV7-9	CASSLRGTETQYF
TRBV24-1	CATSDPVAGTYDTQYF
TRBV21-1	CASSNALGTGGAKTPYSNQPQHF
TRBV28	CASSPTGQGNYGYTF
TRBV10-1	CASRTGGYEQYF
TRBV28	CASSLTGRRVDEQFF
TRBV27	CASSLAGTGGLDEQFF
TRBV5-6	CASSPEGIQETQYF